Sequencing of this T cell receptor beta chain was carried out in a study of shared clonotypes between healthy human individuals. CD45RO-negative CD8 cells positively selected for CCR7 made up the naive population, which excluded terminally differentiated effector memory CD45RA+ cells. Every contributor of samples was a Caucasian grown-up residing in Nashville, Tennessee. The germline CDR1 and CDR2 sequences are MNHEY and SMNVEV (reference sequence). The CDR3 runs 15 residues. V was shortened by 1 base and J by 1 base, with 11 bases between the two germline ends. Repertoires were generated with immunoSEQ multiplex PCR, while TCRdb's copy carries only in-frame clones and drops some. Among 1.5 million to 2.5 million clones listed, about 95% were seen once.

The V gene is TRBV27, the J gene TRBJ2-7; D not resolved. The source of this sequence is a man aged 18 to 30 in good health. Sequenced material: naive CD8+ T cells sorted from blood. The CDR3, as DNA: TGTGCCAGCAGTTTATATCCCTCCAGATCCTACGAGCAGTACTTC. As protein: CASSLYPSRSYEQYF.